This T cell receptor beta chain was captured in a study of cytomegalovirus exposure and HLA in healthy donors. Study-wide findings and caveats: Serostatus for CMV was the only available immune exposure information.

Regarding this clone: The target antigen is unknown.

Trimming left V 2 bases short and J 4 bases short, with 8 bases between. The germline V gene encodes CDR1 MNHEY and CDR2 SMNVEV (reference sequence). This CDR3 is 13 amino acids long. Amplification used 60 Vbeta primers and 13 Jbeta primers. Using immunoSEQ multiplex PCR, the repertoire was profiled, and TCRdb retains in-frame clones only, with some absent. The sample consists of about 170,000 clones, 65% to 85% of them appearing once. This receptor was taken from a woman aged 50 to 65 in good health and CMV-seropositive. Sequencing was done on a sample of PBMCs. V and J are TRBV27 and TRBJ1-1, with TRBD1 as a possible D gene (5 bases). CDR3 amino acids: CASSLQGSTEAFF. Here the CDR3 DNA reads TGTGCCAGCAGTTTACAGGGATCCACTGAAGCTTTCTTT.